The rows below give T cell receptor beta chains drawn from one sample of a study of tumor-infiltrating lymphocytes in primary liver carcinoma. From the multiplex PCR reads, TCRdb called clonotypes with MiXCR, one entry per CDR3 protein. The table lists 95,000 to 150,000 distinct CDR3 sequences, less than 80% of them singletons. Sequencing was performed on liver tumor tissue from sampling region 1. The receptors here all came from a woman aged 55-69 years with primary liver carcinoma and hepatitis B virus infection. CDR3s include the opening cysteine and the closing phenylalanine or tryptophan. A D gene is named only where the DNA matches it firmly. Clone size appears in some rows only: once, few, many, or a class for an expanded clone.

clone_size j_call v_call d_call cdr3_nt cdr3_aa
- TRBJ2-2 TRBV11-2 - TGTGCCAGCAGGGTAAACACCGGGAAACTGTTTTTT CASRVNTGKLFF
- TRBJ2-3 TRBV29-1 TRBD1 TGCAACGTTGAAATTAGGGGGCGAGGCACAGATATGCAGTATTTT CNVEIRGRGTDMQYF
medium-sized TRBJ2-1 TRBV11-1 TRBD2 TGTGCCAGCAGCTCCCCCAAGACTAGCGGGAGTTCTTTGGAGCAGTTCTTC CASSSPKTSGSSLEQFF
- TRBJ1-6 TRBV6-5 TRBD1 TGTGCCAGCAGTTGCACCACAGGGGGGAATTCACTCCTCCACTTT CASSCTTGGNSLLHF
many TRBJ2-6 TRBV6-1 - TGTGCCAGCAGGAGGACAGTCTACTCTGGGGCCAACGTCCTGACTTTC CASRRTVYSGANVLTF
many TRBJ2-1 TRBV5-6 - TGTGCCAGCAGCTTGGATGTGTACAATGAGCAGTTCTTC CASSLDVYNEQFF
few TRBJ1-2 TRBV25-1 TRBD1 TGTGCCAGCAGTGAATATTTAGGAGAAGACAGGGTCTATGGCTACACCTTC CASSEYLGEDRVYGYTF
few TRBJ2-4 TRBV6-5 TRBD1 TGTGCCAGCAGTTCCCGTGGACAGGCTTCAGCCAAAAACATTCATTACTTC CASSSRGQASAKNIHYF
- TRBJ2-7 TRBV11-2 - TGTGCCAGCAGCCCCAGGGGCGGTAGCGCAACCTACGAGAAGTACTTC CASSPRGGSATYEKYF
few TRBJ2-7 TRBV28 TRBD2 TGTGCCAGCACCTCGACTAGCGGCTACGAGCAGTACTTC CASTSTSGYEQYF
- TRBJ2-2 TRBV7-9 - TGTGCCAGCAGCCCCAGGCTTGGGAGGAACACCAGGGAGCTGTTTTTT CASSPRLGRNTRELFF
many TRBJ2-7 TRBV29-1 - TGCAGCGTTGCATTTACAGCCCTGGGGGAGCAGTACTTC CSVAFTALGEQYF
once TRBJ2-3 TRBV11-2 - TGTGCCAGAAGCCCCTGGGCGGTTACGCAGTATTTC CARSPWAVTQYF
- TRBJ2-1 TRBV4-2 - TGTGCCAGCAGTCCAGGAGATTGGCGGTCATACAATGAGCAGTTCTTC CASSPGDWRSYNEQFF
- TRBJ2-1 TRBV11-2 - TGTGCCAGCAACCACCCCTCCACCGTCAGGGCCCAGAGGTCCTACAATGAGCAGTTCTTC CASNHPSTVRAQRSYNEQFF
- TRBJ1-5 TRBV12-5 - TGTGCTAGTGGTTTGAACAATCGGCCCCAGCATTTC CASGLNNRPQHF
- TRBJ1-5 TRBV4-1 - TGCGCCAGCAACCAAGGGGACGACTTCAATCAGCCCCAGCATTTT CASNQGDDFNQPQHF
many TRBJ1-5 TRBV5-6 - TGTGCCAGCAGCTTGGGCCCGGCAGCCCTTAGCAATCAGCCCCAGCATTTT CASSLGPAALSNQPQHF
many TRBJ2-3 TRBV10-3 - TGTGCCATCAGCGGTCGGGGCCAGGGCACAGATACGCAGTATTTT CAISGRGQGTDTQYF
- TRBJ1-5 TRBV4-2 - TGCGCCAGCAGCCAAGCCCCACAGGATCAGCCCCGGCACTTT CASSQAPQDQPRHF
few TRBJ2-7 TRBV20-1 TRBD2 TGCAGTGCTACACTAGCGGGGTCAACCGAGCAGTACTTC CSATLAGSTEQYF
few TRBJ2-7 TRBV12-3/TRBV12-4 TRBD1 TGTGCCAGCAGTTCCCGGGACAGGGCTAACTACGAGCAGTACTTC CASSSRDRANYEQYF
- TRBJ2-1 TRBV6-5 TRBD2 TGTGCCAGCAGTTACTCTAGCGGGGAGTACAATGAGCAGTTCTTC CASSYSSGEYNEQFF